A single sample is the source of the 7 T cell receptor beta chains below, sequenced in a study of cytomegalovirus exposure and HLA in healthy donors. The PCR was carried out with 60 Vbeta primers and 13 Jbeta primers. Sequenced by immunoSEQ multiplex PCR; TCRdb stores in-frame clones only, minus some. Found here are approximately 150,000 clones, around 80% of them singletons; the top ten hold about 2%. Sequencing was done on a sample of PBMCs. Source of these receptors: a human donor in good health.

The rearrangement joins TRBV9 to TRBJ1-2; 7 bases agree with TRBD1. The CDR3 covers 15 residues. Germline V gene lookup returns CDR1 SGDLS and CDR2 YYNGEE. The V and J ends lost 0 bases and 4 bases, in that order; junction bases with no gene match: 6. In nucleotides, the CDR3 is TGTGCCAGCAGCGTAGTTGGAGGGGGCCCCTATGGCTACACCTTC. It translates to CASSVVGGGPYGYTF.

The genes are TRBV19 and TRBJ1-1; 12 bases are a match to TRBD1. This CDR3 has 15 residues. Germline V gene lookup returns CDR1 LNHDA and CDR2 SQIVND (reference sequence). J gave up 5 bases and V 4 bases, and 5 bases lay outside the gene matches. The CDR3 bases are TGTGCCAGTAGTAGGGACAGGGGGCTTTTAACTGAAGCTTTCTTT. This sequence encodes CASSRDRGLLTEAFF. Using reference TRBV19 and TRBJ1-1 for the parts outside the CDR3, the full variable domain is DGGITQSPKYLFRKEGQNVTLSCEQNLNHDAMYWYRQDPGQGLRLIYYSQIVNDFQKGDIAEGYSVSREKKESFPLTVTSAQKNPTAFYLCASSRDRGLLTEAFFGQGTRLTVV.

This chain joins TRBV9 and TRBJ2-1; a possible D gene is TRBD1 (5 bases). Germline CDR1 and CDR2: SGDLS and YYNGEE. The CDR3 has 16 residues. V was pared by 4 bases and J by 6 bases, with 20 bases between. The DNA of the CDR3 is TGTGCCAGCAGCCCTAAGGGGCCACAAGCCCCCAATGAGCAGTTCTTC. It codes for CASSPKGPQAPNEQFF.

The V call is TRBV7-9, the J call TRBJ1-2; TRBD1 agrees at 9 bases. The V segment lost 5 bases and the J segment 6 bases; nucleotides outside the gene matches: 7. The CDR3 covers 14 residues. In germline, CDR1 is SEHNR, CDR2 FQNEAQ (reference sequence). CDR3 sequence (DNA): TGTGCCAGCAGCCCTAAAGGGACAGGGAATGGCTACACCTTC. Its protein product is CASSPKGTGNGYTF. Full variable domain (missing parts from reference TRBV7-9 and TRBJ1-2): DTGVSQNPRHKITKRGQNVTFRCDPISEHNRLYWYRQTLGQGPEFLTYFQNEAQLEKSRLLSDRFSAERPKGSFSTLEIQRTEQGDSAMYLCASSPKGTGNGYTFGSGTRLTVV.

In its sample, this clone was seen a few times. This chain connects TRBV25-1 to TRBJ1-2, with 8 bases lining up with TRBD1. Germline values: CDR1 MGHDK, CDR2 SYGVNS. V lost 2 bases, J lost 13 bases, and 3 bases stayed unmatched. The CDR3 has 11 amino acids. CDR3 region: CASSERQGLTF. The CDR3 nucleotides read TGTGCCAGCAGTGAAAGACAGGGGCTCACCTTC.

This clone was seen only a few times. This chain links TRBV10-1 with TRBJ1-3; D gene uncertain. This CDR3 spans 11 amino acids. Germline V gene lookup returns CDR1 WNHNN and CDR2 SYGVQD (reference sequence). V lost 8 bases, J lost 2 bases, and 4 bases lay in between. The CDR3 DNA follows: TGCGCCAGCTCAGCTGGAAACACCATATATTTT. It encodes CASSAGNTIYF.

The CDR3 sequence is CASSQDRGLVSGELFF. The CDR3 DNA is TGCGCCAGCAGCCAGGACAGGGGGCTGGTTTCCGGGGAGCTGTTTTTT. The chain couples TRBV4-3 to TRBJ2-2; 11 nucleotides match TRBD1. CDR1 and CDR2 (germline): LGHNA, YSLEER. With V trimmed by 3 bases and J by 6 bases, 6 bases remained unmatched. The CDR3 runs to 16 residues.